The 9 T cell receptor beta chains given below trace back to one sample, sequenced in a study of early T cells in non-severe SARS-CoV-2 infection. One entry per CDR3 protein, called by TCRdb with MiXCR from the 5' RACE reads. The sample includes about 69,000 distinct CDR3 sequences, roughly 9.5% of them seen just once. The specimen sequenced was whole blood. These receptors came from an adult who was a healthcare worker with PCR-confirmed SARS-CoV-2 infection or an uninfected control (not recorded which).

About this clonotype: Just one base apart from a much larger clone, this may be a read error. The chain carries TRBV30 and TRBJ2-2; D is possibly TRBD1 (6 bases). CDR3 length: 17 amino acids. Germline-derived CDR1 and CDR2 are GTSNPN and SVGIG (reference sequence). The CDR3 nucleotides are TGTGCCTGGATCGTCCCCGAGCAGCAGGGGTCCACCGGGGTGCTGTTTTTT. Protein: CAWIVPEQQGSTGVLFF.

The rearrangement joins TRBV4-3 to TRBJ2-7; the D is unclear. V shed 0 bases and J shed 5 bases, with 5 bases lying between them. Germline CDR1 reads LGHNA; CDR2 reads YSLEER. This CDR3 is 12 amino acids long. The CDR3, as DNA: TGCGCCAGCAGCCAAGAACCGAACGAGCAGTACTTC. This translates into CASSQEPNEQYF.

The sample holds many counts of this clonotype. This chain joins TRBV7-9 and TRBJ1-1; TRBD1 aligns across 7 bases. The ends lost 5 bases at V and 6 bases at J; junction bases unmatched: 12. The length of the CDR3 is 15 residues. The germline V gene has CDR1 SEHNR and CDR2 FQNEAQ (reference sequence). In DNA, the CDR3 is TGTGCCAGCAGCATGCTACAGGGGAAGGACGCTGAAGCTTTCTTT. This encodes CASSMLQGKDAEAFF.

There are many counts of this clonotype. The chain carries TRBV4-2 and TRBJ1-2; a possible D gene is TRBD1 (5 bases). The CDR3 runs 16 residues. The V and J ends lost 0 bases and 5 bases respectively, with 16 bases between them. Per germline, CDR1 LGHNA and CDR2 YNFKEQ. Here the CDR3 reads CASSQDWRGLWYGYTF. As DNA, the CDR3 is TGTGCCAGCAGCCAAGATTGGAGGGGATTATGGTATGGCTACACCTTC.

This clonotype was detected only a few times. The genes are TRBV20-1 and TRBJ2-5; D perhaps matches TRBD2 (5 bases). Germline CDR1 reads DFQATT; CDR2 reads SNEGSKA (reference sequence). This CDR3 is built from 13 residues. The V end lost 1 base, the J end lost 1 base, and 7 bases lay between the germline ends. CDR3 bases: TGCAGTGCTAGAGGAGGACTCCAAGAGACCCAGTACTTC. This sequence encodes CSARGGLQETQYF.

This clonotype was counted ten times or more. This chain links TRBV12-5 with TRBJ1-1; D gene ambiguous. V lost 3 bases and J 1 base, leaving 3 bases between the germline ends. CDR1 is LGHNT and CDR2 is FRNRAP in the germline V gene. This CDR3 region has 12 residues. The CDR3 sequence: CASGFGNTEAFF. The CDR3 coding sequence is TGTGCTAGTGGTTTCGGGAACACTGAAGCTTTCTTT.

This clonotype was observed at least ten times. The chain couples TRBV10-2 to TRBJ2-5; D ambiguous. V lost 5 bases and J 2 bases, leaving 9 bases between the germline ends. The germline gives CDR1 WSHSY, CDR2 SAAADI. The CDR3 is 13 amino acids. The chain's CDR3 is CASSKIEQETQYF. Written as DNA, the CDR3 is TGCGCCAGCAGTAAGATCGAACAAGAGACCCAGTACTTC.

V gene TRBV19 combines with J gene TRBJ1-5; D ambiguous. This CDR3 has 15 amino acids. Germline loops: CDR1 LNHDA, CDR2 SQIVND (reference sequence). Deletions cut 6 bases from V and 3 bases from J, with 15 bases between. CDR3 protein: CASSVEGYNNQPQHF. Written as DNA, the CDR3 is TGTGCCAGTAGCGTGGAGGGCTATAACAATCAGCCCCAGCATTTT. The whole variable domain, filled in from reference TRBV19 and TRBJ1-5, reads DGGITQSPKYLFRKEGQNVTLSCEQNLNHDAMYWYRQDPGQGLRLIYYSQIVNDFQKGDIAEGYSVSREKKESFPLTVTSAQKNPTAFYLCASSVEGYNNQPQHFGDGTRLSIL.

This clonotype was detected ten times or more. The chain has TRBV7-8 and TRBJ1-1; TRBD1 aligns across 9 bases. The CDR3 contains 17 residues. Germline CDR1 and CDR2: SGHVS and FQNEAQ. V shed 4 bases, J shed 0 bases, and the junction held 9 bases outside the gene matches. As DNA, the CDR3 is TGTGCCAGCAGCTCATTAGGACAGGGGCGATTGAACACTGAAGCTTTCTTT. Translation gives CASSSLGQGRLNTEAFF.